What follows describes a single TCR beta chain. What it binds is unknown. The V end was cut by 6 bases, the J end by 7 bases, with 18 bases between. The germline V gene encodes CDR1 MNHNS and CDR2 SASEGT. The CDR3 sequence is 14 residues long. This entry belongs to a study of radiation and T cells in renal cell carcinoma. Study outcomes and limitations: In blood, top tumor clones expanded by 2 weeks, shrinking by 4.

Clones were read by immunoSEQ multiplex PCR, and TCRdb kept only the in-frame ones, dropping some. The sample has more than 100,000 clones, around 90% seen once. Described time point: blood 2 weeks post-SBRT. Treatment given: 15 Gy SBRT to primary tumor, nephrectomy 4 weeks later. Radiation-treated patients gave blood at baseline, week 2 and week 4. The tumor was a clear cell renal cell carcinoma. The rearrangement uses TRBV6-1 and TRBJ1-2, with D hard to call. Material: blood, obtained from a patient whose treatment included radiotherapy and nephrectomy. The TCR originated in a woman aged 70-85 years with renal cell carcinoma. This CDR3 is CASRGSGFSGGYTF. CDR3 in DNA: TGTGCCAGCAGGGGAAGCGGGTTCTCTGGTGGCTACACCTTC.